What follows is one T cell receptor beta chain and its context. Its antigen is as yet unknown. The sample originates from a study of T cell repertoires in cytomegalovirus infection. Study in general: Public TCR beta signatures marked donors with CMV infection and the matching HLA.

The trim removed 3 bases at V and 5 bases at J, leaving 6 bases unmatched. The CDR3 is 16 amino acids. The germline CDR1 and CDR2 sequences are SGHVS and FQNEAQ. Each CDR3 protein is one row after TCRdb ran MiXCR on the reads. The sample records about 300,000 distinct CDR3 sequences, about 25% being singletons. Study-wide findings and caveats: Public TCR beta family frequency separated CMV-and-HLA carriers, including in an independent cohort.

The sequence derives from a human donor in good health (CMV status not recorded). Some clones in this sample may be carry-over from other donors' samples. Sample: PBMCs. The chain combines TRBV7-8 with TRBJ2-1; 11 nucleotides match TRBD2. This CDR3 is CASSFTSGSIHNEQFF. CDR3 DNA sequence: TGTGCCAGCAGCTTTACTAGCGGGAGCATCCACAATGAGCAGTTCTTC.